This T cell receptor beta chain was profiled in a study of OX40 agonist ivuxolimab in advanced cancers. Study overall: An anti-OX40 (CD134) antibody with agonistic activity, ivuxolimab, was administered to patients. General study points: At 0.1 to 3.0 mg/kg, clonal expansion of CD4+ and CD8+ blood T cells had occurred by week 6. In the expanded peripheral T cells, antigen specificity was never determined.

The germline V and J ends were trimmed by 5 bases and 1 base, with 8 bases remaining between them. The germline gives CDR1 MNHEY, CDR2 SVGAGI. The CDR3 loop spans 13 amino acids. For this clone: The target antigen is unknown.

Produced via immunoSEQ multiplex PCR; TCRdb's table is partial and in-frame only. The repertoire holds fewer than 80,000 clones, with 77% as singletons. The genes are TRBV6-5 and TRBJ1-1, with D uncertain. The receptor was isolated from an adult with an advanced solid tumor such as melanoma, head and neck, liver or kidney cancer. Sequencing used CD4+ or CD8+ T cells sorted from blood, obtained in a trial of the OX40 agonist ivuxolimab. CDR3 amino acids: CASSIGRNTEAFF. The CDR3 nucleotides read TGTGCCAGCAGTATCGGGCGGAACACTGAAGCTTTCTTT.